This T cell receptor beta chain was recovered during a study of T cells in Graves' hyperthyroidism and ophthalmopathy. This clonotype was seen only a few times. Its target is unknown. RNA transcripts provided the source from which TCR beta CDR3 regions were amplified. The HTBI primer set was used in a first-round RT-PCR of the TCR CDR3. One entry per CDR3 protein, called by TCRdb with MiXCR from the multiplex PCR reads. The sample has about 500,000 distinct CDR3 sequences, 17% seen once; the top ten hold 15% to 20%. Whole-study results and caveats: Most expanded thyroid clonotypes above 0.001 recurred in blood.

Germline CDR1 DFQATT, CDR2 SNEGSKA (reference sequence). The CDR3 is made up of 15 amino acids. Trimming took off 3 bases at V and 0 bases at J, with 11 bases between the two ends. The PBMCs studied were ones that came from about 10 ml fresh peripheral blood. This receptor was identified in a woman aged 18-29 years with Graves' ophthalmopathy. Sequenced sample: blood. This rearrangement joins TRBV20-1 to TRBJ2-2, with D unclear. The CDR3 DNA follows: TGCAGTGCTAGTGGCCAAAACGCGAACACCGGGGAGCTGTTTTTT. This encodes CSASGQNANTGELFF.